Each of the 24 T cell receptor beta chains below was sequenced from the same sample in a study of control samples from healthy donors and cancer patients. Some clones are missing from TCRdb's copy, which holds only in-frame ones; the method was immunoSEQ multiplex PCR. The repertoire holds around 250,000 clones, around 79% seen once, with 13% in the top ten. Material: PBMCs. All receptors come from a woman aged 60-75 years with lung cancer.

V is TRBV5-8 and J is TRBJ2-2; D is perhaps TRBD1 or TRBD2 (5 bases each). Trimming removed 2 bases at V and 0 bases at J, with 8 bases between. The germline CDR1 and CDR2 sequences are SGHTS and YDEGEE. The CDR3 runs to 15 residues. CDR3 residues: CASSFQGPNTGELFF. The CDR3 DNA reads as TGTGCCAGCAGCTTCCAGGGACCGAACACCGGGGAGCTGTTTTTT.

This clone appeared once. The rearrangement joins TRBV30 to TRBJ2-7; D gene ambiguous. Germline V CDR1 and CDR2: GTSNPN, SVGIG (reference sequence). Trimming took off 0 bases at V and 2 bases at J, with 8 bases between the two ends. This CDR3 has 13 amino acids. CDR3 nucleotides: TGTGCCTGGAGTGTACAAGGAACCTACGAGCAGTACTTC. Protein product: CAWSVQGTYEQYF.

This chain uses TRBV6-5 with TRBJ2-1; 9 nucleotides match TRBD1. The ends lost 3 bases at V and 9 bases at J; junction bases unmatched: 12. There are 16 residues in the CDR3. The germline V gene has CDR1 MNHEY and CDR2 SVGAGI. CDR3 sequence reads: CASSYRQGGPGGEQFF. CDR3 nucleotides: TGTGCCAGCAGTTATAGACAGGGGGGGCCAGGGGGTGAGCAGTTCTTC.

This chain connects TRBV5-1 to TRBJ2-4; D possibly corresponds to TRBD2 (7 bases). The CDR3 totals 15 residues. Germline CDR1 SGHRS, CDR2 YFSETQ. The V end was cut by 4 bases, the J end by 7 bases, with 18 bases between. CDR3 residues: CASSLGGGDYNIQYF. The DNA for the CDR3 is TGCGCCAGCAGCCTAGGGGGAGGGGATTACAACATTCAGTACTTC.

The V and J genes are TRBV7-2 and TRBJ1-5, with a weak D call TRBD1 (5 bases). Between the trimmed V and J ends, which lost 8 bases and 0 bases, there was a span of 17 bases. Germline V lookup: CDR1 SGHTA, CDR2 FQGNSA. This CDR3 has 16 residues. The CDR3: CASSYRGSPSNQPQHF. In DNA, the CDR3 is TGTGCCAGCTCTTACCGGGGCAGCCCTAGCAATCAGCCCCAGCATTTT.

V is TRBV6-1 and J is TRBJ1-1; D gene ambiguous. V lost 3 bases and J 5 bases, leaving 13 bases between the germline ends. This CDR3 is built from 14 residues. From germline, CDR1 is MNHNS and CDR2 SASEGT. As DNA, the CDR3 is TGTGCCAGCAGTGAGGTGGCCAGAAGAACTGAAGCTTTCTTT. Protein: CASSEVARRTEAFF.

The chain uses TRBV27 and TRBJ1-5; D remains ambiguous. V lost 8 bases, J lost 7 bases, and 9 bases lay in between. The CDR3 consists of 11 residues. CDR1 and CDR2 from the germline V gene are MNHEY and SMNVEV (reference sequence). CDR3 nucleotides: TGTGCCAGCCCTCAGGCCCAGCCCCAGCATTTT. Protein sequence: CASPQAQPQHF.

This rearrangement joins TRBV15 to TRBJ2-7; the match to TRBD1 covers 10 bases. Per germline, CDR1 LNHNV and CDR2 YYDKDF (reference sequence). The CDR3 extends over 15 amino acids. The ends lost 3 bases at V and 4 bases at J; junction bases unmatched: 6. The CDR3 region is CATSSPGQGTYEQYF. Here the CDR3 DNA reads TGTGCCACCAGCAGCCCGGGACAGGGGACGTACGAGCAGTACTTC.

This clone was detected once. V gene TRBV14 combines with J gene TRBJ2-7; 8 bases map to TRBD1. CDR3 length equals 18 residues. Germline CDR1 reads SGHDN; CDR2 reads FVKESK. V shed 4 bases and J 0 bases; nucleotides not matched to a gene: 14. The CDR3 is CASSLTQGQVGSSYEQYF. The CDR3 DNA is TGTGCCAGCAGCCTCACACAGGGACAGGTAGGATCCTCCTACGAGCAGTACTTC.

V is TRBV30 and J is TRBJ1-1, with D tentatively TRBD1 (5 bases). V was pared by 1 base and J by 1 base, with 10 bases between. Germline assignment: CDR1 GTSNPN and CDR2 SVGIG (reference sequence). The CDR3 is made up of 14 amino acids. The CDR3 DNA follows: TGTGCCTGGAGTGCCGACAGCCCGAACACTGAAGCTTTCTTT. It translates to CAWSADSPNTEAFF.

The chain is built from TRBV5-4 and TRBJ2-5, with 8 bases that match TRBD1. Germline assignment: CDR1 SGHNT and CDR2 YYREEE (reference sequence). V lost 4 bases to trimming and J lost 2 bases; unmatched junction nucleotides: 7. The length of the CDR3 is 15 residues. CDR3 in amino acids: CASSPRTGSQETQYF. CDR3 bases: TGTGCCAGCAGCCCTCGGACAGGGTCTCAAGAGACCCAGTACTTC.

The genes are TRBV7-9 and TRBJ2-5; D is uncertain. The V gene lost 3 bases and the J gene lost 5 bases, with 13 bases spanning the gap. Germline V gene data show CDR1 as SEHNR and CDR2 as FQNEAQ (reference sequence). This CDR3 has 14 residues. The CDR3 coding sequence is TGTGCCAGCAGCTTGCGGACCCCCGGGGAGACCCAGTACTTC. Residues: CASSLRTPGETQYF.

The gene calls are TRBV14 and TRBJ1-3, with 8 bases identical to TRBD1. With V trimmed by 4 bases and J by 4 bases, 9 bases remained unmatched. CDR1 is SGHDN, CDR2 FVKESK, per germline. The CDR3 is 16 amino acids. As DNA, the CDR3 is TGTGCCAGCAGCCGCGGACAGGGTACAGGAGGAAACACCATATATTTT. Translated, it gives CASSRGQGTGGNTIYF.

This clone was seen only once. The chain couples TRBV28 to TRBJ2-7, with 10 bases aligning to TRBD2. Trimming cost V 6 bases and J 4 bases; bases outside gene matches: 6. The germline V gene encodes CDR1 MDHEN and CDR2 SYDVKM. The CDR3 length is 14 residues. CDR3 bases: TGTGCCAGCAGCATTAGCGGGAGGTTGTACGAGCAGTACTTC. This translates into CASSISGRLYEQYF.

The rearrangement joins TRBV19 to TRBJ1-1; 11 bases agree with TRBD1. CDR1 is LNHDA and CDR2 is SQIVND in the germline V gene (reference sequence). Trimming at V came to 6 bases and at J to 7 bases, leaving 4 bases not matched to a gene. The CDR3 is 13 residues long. The CDR3 sequence: CASRRDRGFEAFF. CDR3 nucleotide sequence: TGTGCCAGTAGGCGGGACAGGGGGTTTGAAGCTTTCTTT. The entire variable domain, with the rest obtained from reference TRBV19 and TRBJ1-1, is as follows: DGGITQSPKYLFRKEGQNVTLSCEQNLNHDAMYWYRQDPGQGLRLIYYSQIVNDFQKGDIAEGYSVSREKKESFPLTVTSAQKNPTAFYLCASRRDRGFEAFFGQGTRLTVV.

The CDR3: CASSPYHYRGPGETQYF. The CDR3 DNA reads as TGTGCCAGCTCACCTTACCACTACAGGGGGCCTGGGGAGACCCAGTACTTC. V usage is TRBV18 and J usage is TRBJ2-5, with TRBD1 matching 9 bases. Germline CDR1 and CDR2: KGHSH and LQKENI. This CDR3 has 17 residues. V shed 3 bases and J 5 bases; nucleotides not matched to a gene: 13.

This clone was detected a few times. This chain connects TRBV7-2 to TRBJ1-2, with TRBD1 identical over 9 bases. This CDR3 is built from 14 residues. V trimming: 5 bases; J trimming: 6 bases; junction bases outside the gene matches: 7. Germline values: CDR1 SGHTA, CDR2 FQGNSA. CDR3 DNA sequence: TGTGCCAGCAGCCGTACCCGGACAGGGGATGGCTACACCTTC. As protein: CASSRTRTGDGYTF.

In nucleotides, the CDR3 is TGTGCCAGTAGTATTTTCAGTTCGGGCCTAGCGGGGTTGAAGGAGCAGTTCTTC. It specifies CASSIFSSGLAGLKEQFF. This chain uses TRBV19 with TRBJ2-1; 9 bases match TRBD2. Germline loops: CDR1 LNHDA, CDR2 SQIVND (reference sequence). The junction had 19 bases not matched to a gene; V was cut back by 3 bases and J by 10 bases. The length of the CDR3 is 18 residues.

As to this clone: Sequence at one end of the junction differs from germline and may be a read error. The chain uses TRBV7-7 and TRBJ2-3; no clear D. The CDR3 is made up of 16 amino acids. Germline lookup yields CDR1 SSHAT and CDR2 FNYEAQ (reference sequence). In nucleotides, the CDR3 is TGTGCTAGCAGCCTCCACGAACTTACTGGCCCAGATACGCAGTATTTT. It codes for CASSLHELTGPDTQYF. Full variable domain (rest looked up from reference TRBV7-7 and TRBJ2-3): GAGVSQSPRYKVTKRGQDVTLRCDPISSHATLYWYQQALGQGPEFLTYFNYEAQPDKSGLPSDRFSAERPEGSISTLTIQRTEQRDSAMYRCASSLHELTGPDTQYFGPGTRLTVL.

The V call is TRBV19, the J call TRBJ2-3; 7 bases align to TRBD1. Germline loops: CDR1 LNHDA, CDR2 SQIVND (reference sequence). V lost 7 bases, J lost 0 bases, and 10 bases stayed unmatched. The CDR3 is 16 amino acids. In nucleotides, the CDR3 is TGTGCCAGTATCGCACCGGGACAGTCTAGCACAGATACGCAGTATTTT. This translates into CASIAPGQSSTDTQYF.

This sequence joins TRBV6-7 and TRBJ2-7; TRBD1 matches 8 bases. TRBV6-7 is classed as an ORF, of uncertain function. The CDR3 is 13 residues long. J was trimmed by 3 bases and V by 5 bases; bases with no gene match: 3. The CDR3 is CASSQQGDYEQYF. CDR3 DNA sequence: TGTGCCAGCAGTCAACAGGGGGACTACGAGCAGTACTTC.

The chain recombines TRBV18 with TRBJ2-7, with D maybe TRBD2 (5 bases). CDR1 and CDR2 from the germline V gene are KGHSH and LQKENI. CDR3 length: 13 residues. V lost 3 bases and J 2 bases, leaving 8 bases between the germline ends. CDR3 region: CASSPDLTYEQYF. DNA for the CDR3: TGTGCCAGCTCACCGGACTTGACCTACGAGCAGTACTTC.

This clone was picked up a small number of times. The chain recombines TRBV20-1 with TRBJ2-7; D may be TRBD1 or TRBD2 (5 bases each). V shed 3 bases and J shed 2 bases, with 8 bases lying between them. Germline loops: CDR1 DFQATT, CDR2 SNEGSKA (reference sequence). The CDR3 loop spans 12 amino acids. CDR3 bases: TGCAGTGCTAGTCGGGGCGCCTACGAGCAGTACTTC. Encoded protein: CSASRGAYEQYF.

V and J are TRBV10-3 and TRBJ2-2, with no clear D. CDR1 and CDR2 (germline): ENHRY, SYGVKD. V lost 6 bases and J 4 bases, leaving 6 bases between the germline ends. The CDR3 runs to 12 residues. CDR3 in amino acids: CAIRGSTGELFF. The CDR3 nucleotides are TGTGCCATCAGGGGGTCCACCGGGGAGCTGTTTTTT.